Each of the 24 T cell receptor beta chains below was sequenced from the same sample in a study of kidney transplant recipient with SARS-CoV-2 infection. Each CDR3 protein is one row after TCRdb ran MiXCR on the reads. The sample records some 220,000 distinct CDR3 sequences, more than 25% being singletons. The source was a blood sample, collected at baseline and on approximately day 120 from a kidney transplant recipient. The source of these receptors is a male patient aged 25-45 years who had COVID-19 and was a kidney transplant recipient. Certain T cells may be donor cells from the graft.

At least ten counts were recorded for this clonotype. The DNA of the CDR3 is TGCAGTGCCGTACCCTGGACTAGCGGGAGCCAAGAGACCCAGTACTTC. Amino acids: CSAVPWTSGSQETQYF. V usage is TRBV20-1 and J usage is TRBJ2-5; 13 bases agree with TRBD2. Germline CDR1 and CDR2: DFQATT and SNEGSKA (reference sequence). Trimming took 6 bases from V and 1 from J; bases not matched to a gene: 8. The CDR3 runs 16 residues.

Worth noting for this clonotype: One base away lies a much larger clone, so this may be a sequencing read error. The DNA for the CDR3 is TGTGCCAGCAGCTCGCCACCCACCCATCGAAAGACCTATGGCTACACCTTC. This codes for CASSSPPTHRKTYGYTF. The V gene is TRBV3-1, the J gene TRBJ1-2; D ambiguous. The CDR3 spans 17 residues. Trimming stripped 5 bases from V and 4 bases from J, with 23 bases between. Germline V gene sequence: CDR1 LGHDT, CDR2 YNNKEL (reference sequence).

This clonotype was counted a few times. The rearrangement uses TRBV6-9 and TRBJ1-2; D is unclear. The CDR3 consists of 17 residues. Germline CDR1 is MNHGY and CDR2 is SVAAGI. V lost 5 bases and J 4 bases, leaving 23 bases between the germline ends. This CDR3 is CASSKELPYGKTYGYTF. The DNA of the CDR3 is TGTGCCAGCAGTAAGGAACTGCCTTACGGAAAGACCTATGGCTACACCTTC.

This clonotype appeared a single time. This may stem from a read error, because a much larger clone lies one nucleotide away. CDR3 protein: CASSLVVTSSNSYNSPLHF. The DNA of the CDR3 is TGCGCCAGCAGCTTGGTCGTGACATCCAGTAACTCCTATAATTCACCCCTCCACTTT. The J gene is TRBJ1-6, the V gene TRBV5-1; D remains unclear. Between the trimmed V and J ends, which lost 0 bases and 0 bases, there was a span of 16 bases. The CDR3 runs 19 residues. CDR1 is SGHRS, CDR2 YFSETQ, per germline. The full variable domain, completed using reference TRBV5-1 and TRBJ1-6, is KAGVTQTPRYLIKTRGQQVTLSCSPISGHRSVSWYQQTPGQGLQFLFEYFSETQRNKGNFPGRFSGRQFSNSRSEMNVSTLELGDSALYLCASSLVVTSSNSYNSPLHFGNGTRLTVT.

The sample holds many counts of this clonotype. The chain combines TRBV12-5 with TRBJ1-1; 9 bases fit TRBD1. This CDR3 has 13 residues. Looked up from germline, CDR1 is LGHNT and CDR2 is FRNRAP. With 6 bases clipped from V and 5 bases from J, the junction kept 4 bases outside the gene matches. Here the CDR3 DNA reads TGTGCTAGTGGCACCGGACAGGGGACTGAAGCTTTCTTT. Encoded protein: CASGTGQGTEAFF.

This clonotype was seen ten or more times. CDR3 region: CAWGGLRYRKTYGYTF. The CDR3 DNA reads as TGTGCCTGGGGAGGCTTGCGTTATAGAAAGACCTATGGCTACACCTTC. The genes are TRBV30 and TRBJ1-2; D is uncertain. V lost 5 bases and J lost 4, with 23 bases in between. This CDR3 contains 16 residues. Germline CDR1 reads GTSNPN; CDR2 reads SVGIG (reference sequence).

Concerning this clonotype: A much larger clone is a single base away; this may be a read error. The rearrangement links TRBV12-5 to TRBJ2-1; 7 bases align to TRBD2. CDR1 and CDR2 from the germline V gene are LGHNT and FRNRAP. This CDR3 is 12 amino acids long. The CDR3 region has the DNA TGTGCTAGTGGCCGCGGGGACTATGAGCAGCTCTTC. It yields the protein CASGRGDYEQLF.

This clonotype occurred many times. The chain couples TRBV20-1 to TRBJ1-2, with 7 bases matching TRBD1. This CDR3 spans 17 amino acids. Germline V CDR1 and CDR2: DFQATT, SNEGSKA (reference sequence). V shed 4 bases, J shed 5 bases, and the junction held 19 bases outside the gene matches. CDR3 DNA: TGCAGTGCTACCCTTGAGGGGGCGCGCGCGGCTTATTATGGCTACACCTTC. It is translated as CSATLEGARAAYYGYTF.

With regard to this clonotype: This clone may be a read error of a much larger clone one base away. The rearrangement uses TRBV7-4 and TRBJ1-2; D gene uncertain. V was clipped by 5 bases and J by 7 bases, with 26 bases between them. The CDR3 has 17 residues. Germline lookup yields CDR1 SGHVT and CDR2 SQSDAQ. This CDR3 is CASSVGGSARKTCGYTF. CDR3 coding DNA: TGTGCCAGCAGCGTTGGCGGTTCAGCTCGAAAGACCTGTGGCTACACCTTC. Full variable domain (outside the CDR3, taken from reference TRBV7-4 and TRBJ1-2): GAGVSQSPRYKVAKRGRDVALRCDSISGHVTLYWYRQTLGQGSEVLTYSQSDAQRDKSGRPSGRFSAERPERSVSTLKIQRTEQGDSAVYLCASSVGGSARKTCGYTFGSGTRLTVV.

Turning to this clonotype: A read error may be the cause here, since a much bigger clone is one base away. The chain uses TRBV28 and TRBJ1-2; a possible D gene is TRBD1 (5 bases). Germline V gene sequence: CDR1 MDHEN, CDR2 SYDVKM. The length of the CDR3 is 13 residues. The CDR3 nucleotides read TGTGCCAGAAGTTTCCCAGGGAAGTATGGCTACACCTTC. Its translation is CARSFPGKYGYTF.

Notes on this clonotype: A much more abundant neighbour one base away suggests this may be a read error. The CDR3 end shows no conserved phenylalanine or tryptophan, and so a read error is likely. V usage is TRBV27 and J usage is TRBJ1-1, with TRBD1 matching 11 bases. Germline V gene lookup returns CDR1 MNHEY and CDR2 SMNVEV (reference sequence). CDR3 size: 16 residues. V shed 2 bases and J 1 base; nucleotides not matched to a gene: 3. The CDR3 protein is CASSLLGTGGNTEAFI. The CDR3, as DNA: TGTGCCAGCAGTTTACTTGGGACAGGGGGGAACACTGAAGCTTTCATT.

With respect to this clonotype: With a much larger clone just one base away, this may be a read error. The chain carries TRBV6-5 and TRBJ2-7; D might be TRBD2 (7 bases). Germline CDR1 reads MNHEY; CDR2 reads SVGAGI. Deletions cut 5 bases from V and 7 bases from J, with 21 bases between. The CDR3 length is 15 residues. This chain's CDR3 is CASSPPSGGPGEQYF. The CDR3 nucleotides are TGTGCCAGCAGTCCCCCCTCCGGGGGGCCGGGAGAGCAGTACTTC.

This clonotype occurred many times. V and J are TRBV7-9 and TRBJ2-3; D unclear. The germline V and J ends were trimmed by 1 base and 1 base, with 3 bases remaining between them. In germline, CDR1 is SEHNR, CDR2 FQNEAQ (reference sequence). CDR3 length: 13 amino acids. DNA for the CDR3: TGTGCCAGCAGCTTAGGAGGCACAGATACGCAGTATTTT. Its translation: CASSLGGTDTQYF. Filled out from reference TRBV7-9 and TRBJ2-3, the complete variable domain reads DTGVSQNPRHKITKRGQNVTFRCDPISEHNRLYWYRQTLGQGPEFLTYFQNEAQLEKSRLLSDRFSAERPKGSFSTLEIQRTEQGDSAMYLCASSLGGTDTQYFGPGTRLTVL.

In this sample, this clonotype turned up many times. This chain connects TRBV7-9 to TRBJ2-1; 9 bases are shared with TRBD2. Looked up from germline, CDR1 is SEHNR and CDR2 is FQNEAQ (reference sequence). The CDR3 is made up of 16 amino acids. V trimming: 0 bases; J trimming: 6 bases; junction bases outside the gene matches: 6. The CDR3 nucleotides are TGTGCCAGCAGCTTAGCACCGGGACTAGCAGCCAATGAGCAGTTCTTC. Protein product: CASSLAPGLAANEQFF. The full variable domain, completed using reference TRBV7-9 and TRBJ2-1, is DTGVSQNPRHKITKRGQNVTFRCDPISEHNRLYWYRQTLGQGPEFLTYFQNEAQLEKSRLLSDRFSAERPKGSFSTLEIQRTEQGDSAMYLCASSLAPGLAANEQFFGPGTRLTVL.

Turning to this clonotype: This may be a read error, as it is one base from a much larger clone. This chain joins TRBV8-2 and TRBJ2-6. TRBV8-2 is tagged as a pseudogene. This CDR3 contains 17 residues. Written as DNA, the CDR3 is TGTGGCAGCCGTTGCAGGATAACACAAAGTCGGGCCAACGTCCTGACTTTC. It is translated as CGSRCRITQSRANVLTF.

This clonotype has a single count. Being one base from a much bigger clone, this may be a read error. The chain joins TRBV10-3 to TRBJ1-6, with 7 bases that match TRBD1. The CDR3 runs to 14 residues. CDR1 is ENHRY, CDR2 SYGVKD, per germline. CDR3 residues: CAVSDGTVGSPLHF. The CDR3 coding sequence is TGTGCCGTCAGTGACGGGACAGTTGGTTCACCCCTCCACTTT.

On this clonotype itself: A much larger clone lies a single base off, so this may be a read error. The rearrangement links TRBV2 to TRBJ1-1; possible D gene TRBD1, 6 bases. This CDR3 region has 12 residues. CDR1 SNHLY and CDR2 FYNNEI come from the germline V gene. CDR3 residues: CASSETGLRGYF. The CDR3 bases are TGTGCCAGCAGTGAAACCGGTTTAAGGGGGTACTTT.

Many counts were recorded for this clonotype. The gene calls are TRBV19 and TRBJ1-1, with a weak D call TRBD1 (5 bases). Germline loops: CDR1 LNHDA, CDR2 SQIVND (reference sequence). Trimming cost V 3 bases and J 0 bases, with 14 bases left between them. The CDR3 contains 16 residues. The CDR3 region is CASSITSQEVNTEAFF. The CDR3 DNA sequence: TGTGCCAGTAGTATCACCTCACAGGAAGTGAACACTGAAGCTTTCTTT.

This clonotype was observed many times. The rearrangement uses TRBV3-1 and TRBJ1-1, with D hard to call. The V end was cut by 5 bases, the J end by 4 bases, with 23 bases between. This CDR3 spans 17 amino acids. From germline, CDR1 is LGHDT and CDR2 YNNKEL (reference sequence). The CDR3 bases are TGTGCCAGCAGCATTCAAGCTCCCATTTCAATTCGCACTGAAGCTTTCTTT. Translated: CASSIQAPISIRTEAFF.

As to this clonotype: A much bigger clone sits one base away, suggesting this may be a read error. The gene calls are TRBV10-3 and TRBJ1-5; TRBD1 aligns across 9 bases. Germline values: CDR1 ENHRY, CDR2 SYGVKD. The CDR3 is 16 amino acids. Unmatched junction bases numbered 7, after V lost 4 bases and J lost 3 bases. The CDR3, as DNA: TGTGCCATCAGTGGGGACAGGGTTAGCGACAATCAGCCCCAGCATTTT. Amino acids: CAISGDRVSDNQPQHF.

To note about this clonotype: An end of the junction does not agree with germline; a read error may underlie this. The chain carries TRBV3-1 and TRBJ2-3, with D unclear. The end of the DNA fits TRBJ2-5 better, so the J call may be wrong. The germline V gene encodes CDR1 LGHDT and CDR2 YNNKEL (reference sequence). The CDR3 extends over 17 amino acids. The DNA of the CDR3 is TGTGCCGGCAGCCCAAATTTTCCCATTTCTTTCTCCGAGACCCAGTACTTC. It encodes CAGSPNFPISFSETQYF.

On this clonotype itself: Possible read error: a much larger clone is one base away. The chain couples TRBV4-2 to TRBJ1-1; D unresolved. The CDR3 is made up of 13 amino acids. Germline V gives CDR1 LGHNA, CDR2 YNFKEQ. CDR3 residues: CAGSLPRRTEAFF. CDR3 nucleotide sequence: TGTGCCGGCAGCCTACCGAGGAGGACTGAAGCTTTCTTT.

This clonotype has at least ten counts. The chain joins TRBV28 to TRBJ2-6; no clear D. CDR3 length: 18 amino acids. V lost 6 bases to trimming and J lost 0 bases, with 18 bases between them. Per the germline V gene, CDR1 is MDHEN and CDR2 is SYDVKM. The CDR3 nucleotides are TGTGCCAGCAGCCCCTGGGGTAGACCCTTCTCTGGGGCCAACGTCCTGACTTTC. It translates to CASSPWGRPFSGANVLTF.

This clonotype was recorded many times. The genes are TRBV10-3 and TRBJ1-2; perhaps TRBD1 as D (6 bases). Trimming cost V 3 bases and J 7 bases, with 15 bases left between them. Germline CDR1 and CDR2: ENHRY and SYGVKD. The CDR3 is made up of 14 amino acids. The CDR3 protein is CAISDPGAAGGYTF. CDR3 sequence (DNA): TGTGCCATCAGTGATCCAGGGGCCGCGGGTGGCTACACCTTC.